This note documents a single TCR beta chain sequence. This record belongs to a study of blood T cell repertoires in COVID-19. Study context: Acute-phase and convalescent COVID-19 samples originated in the United States, Italy and Spain.

V was clipped by 6 bases and J by 7 bases; unmatched bases: 11. Per the germline V gene, CDR1 is KGHSH and CDR2 is LQKENI. The CDR3 is 14 residues long. Source study methods: Reference gene primer amplification gave nucleated cell count estimates. This table comes from immunoSEQ multiplex PCR, and its TCRdb copy is limited to in-frame clones, with some not included. V, J and clone size derive from that table, while D and trimming were established from the DNA sequence. The top ten hold around 6.9% of the sample, which has under 350,000 clones, 65% to 90% seen once. The chain links TRBV18 to TRBJ2-7; TRBD1 matches at 8 bases. Sequencing used peripheral blood. This receptor was taken from a human donor in a cohort sampled during active COVID-19. CDR3 sequence: CASSGQGALREQYF. DNA for the CDR3: TGTGCCAGCTCCGGGCAGGGGGCCCTCCGGGAGCAGTACTTC. Supplemented by reference TRBV18 and TRBJ2-7, the full variable domain reads NAGVMQNPRHLVRRRGQEARLRCSPMKGHSHVYWYRQLPEEGLKFMVYLQKENIIDESGMPKERFSAEFPKEGPSILRIQQVVRGDSAAYFCASSGQGALREQYFGPGTRLTVT.